These T cell receptor beta chains were read from a single sample in a study of T-cell reconstitution after alpha-beta-depleted transplantation in children. One entry per CDR3 protein, called by TCRdb with MiXCR from the PCR reads. Found here are about 240,000 distinct CDR3 sequences, about 23% of them singletons; the top ten hold more than 2%. Sequenced material: PBMCs, taken before TCRalphabeta/CD19-depleted stem cell transplant. All receptors derive from a girl aged 2 to 10 with Fanconi anemia, due to receive a stem cell transplant. Both conserved end residues are part of each CDR3. Each record gives: CDR3 protein, CDR3 DNA, V gene, J gene, D gene, clone size. The D gene is left open where the match is weak. Clone sizes are given selectively: once, few, many, or a class where the clone is expanded.

CDR3aa: CSVVTGFGANVLTF
CDR3nt: TGCAGCGTTGTCACAGGGTTCGGGGCCAACGTCCTGACTTTC
v_gene: TRBV29-1
j_gene: TRBJ2-6
d_gene: -
abundance: -

CDR3aa: CASSEQGGRARDEQFF
CDR3nt: TGTGCCAGCAGCGAACAGGGCGGGAGGGCCCGGGATGAGCAGTTCTTC
v_gene: TRBV7-3
j_gene: TRBJ2-1
d_gene: TRBD2
abundance: many

CDR3aa: CSARGGGSQETQYF
CDR3nt: TGCAGTGCTAGGGGAGGGGGCAGCCAAGAGACCCAGTACTTC
v_gene: TRBV20-1
j_gene: TRBJ2-5
d_gene: -
abundance: many

CDR3aa: CSVEWGEGSQETQYF
CDR3nt: TGCAGCGTTGAGTGGGGGGAGGGTAGCCAAGAGACCCAGTACTTC
v_gene: TRBV29-1
j_gene: TRBJ2-5
d_gene: TRBD2
abundance: many

CDR3aa: CASSISRGYTF
CDR3nt: TGTGCCAGCAGTATAAGTCGTGGCTACACCTTC
v_gene: TRBV12-3/TRBV12-4
j_gene: TRBJ1-2
d_gene: -
abundance: many

CDR3aa: CSASLLATTYEQYF
CDR3nt: TGCAGTGCTAGTTTGCTAGCGACAACCTACGAGCAGTACTTC
v_gene: TRBV20-1
j_gene: TRBJ2-7
d_gene: -
abundance: -

CDR3aa: CASSYPRNIGTDTQYF
CDR3nt: TGTGCCAGCAGTTATCCTAGGAACATAGGCACAGATACGCAGTATTTT
v_gene: TRBV6-5
j_gene: TRBJ2-3
d_gene: -
abundance: -

CDR3aa: CSVDLAGGGETQYF
CDR3nt: TGCAGCGTTGACTTAGCGGGAGGGGGAGAGACCCAGTACTTC
v_gene: TRBV29-1
j_gene: TRBJ2-5
d_gene: TRBD2
abundance: many

CDR3aa: CASSQDHEQFF
CDR3nt: TGCGCCAGCAGCCAAGACCATGAGCAGTTCTTC
v_gene: TRBV4-1
j_gene: TRBJ2-1
d_gene: -
abundance: -

CDR3aa: CSVEDRIYGYTF
CDR3nt: TGCAGCGTTGAAGATAGGATCTATGGCTACACCTTC
v_gene: TRBV29-1
j_gene: TRBJ1-2
d_gene: -
abundance: few

CDR3aa: CASSEEELFF
CDR3nt: TGTGCCAGCAGCGAAGAGGAGCTGTTTTTT
v_gene: TRBV2
j_gene: TRBJ2-2
d_gene: -
abundance: -

CDR3aa: CASSVVRDRANTEAFF
CDR3nt: TGTGCCAGCAGTGTTGTGCGCGACAGGGCGAACACTGAAGCTTTCTTT
v_gene: TRBV2
j_gene: TRBJ1-1
d_gene: TRBD1
abundance: few

CDR3aa: CASSLWTGLAKNIQYF
CDR3nt: TGTGCCAGCAGTTTATGGACGGGGCTAGCCAAAAACATTCAGTACTTC
v_gene: TRBV28
j_gene: TRBJ2-4
d_gene: -
abundance: -

CDR3aa: CSAILTGTNTGELFF
CDR3nt: TGCAGTGCTATACTAACCGGGACGAACACCGGGGAGCTGTTTTTT
v_gene: TRBV20-1
j_gene: TRBJ2-2
d_gene: -
abundance: many

CDR3aa: CSVEDPGLAGGYNEQFF
CDR3nt: TGCAGCGTTGAAGATCCTGGACTAGCGGGAGGGTACAATGAGCAGTTCTTC
v_gene: TRBV29-1
j_gene: TRBJ2-1
d_gene: TRBD2
abundance: many

CDR3aa: CASSYIGLSSYNEQFF
CDR3nt: TGTGCCAGCAGTTACATCGGACTGAGCTCCTACAATGAGCAGTTCTTC
v_gene: TRBV27
j_gene: TRBJ2-1
d_gene: -
abundance: -

CDR3aa: CSARDKGPIDTQYF
CDR3nt: TGCAGTGCTAGAGATAAGGGACCGATAGATACGCAGTATTTT
v_gene: TRBV20-1
j_gene: TRBJ2-3
d_gene: -
abundance: -

CDR3aa: CSARVLTGDFYGYTF
CDR3nt: TGCAGTGCTAGAGTCTTGACAGGGGACTTCTATGGCTACACCTTC
v_gene: TRBV20-1
j_gene: TRBJ1-2
d_gene: TRBD1
abundance: -

CDR3aa: CASSTTTGAGADTQYF
CDR3nt: TGTGCCAGCAGCACAACGACAGGGGCAGGGGCAGATACGCAGTATTTT
v_gene: TRBV7-3
j_gene: TRBJ2-3
d_gene: TRBD1
abundance: -

CDR3aa: CASSYSTLQSYEQYF
CDR3nt: TGTGCCAGCAGTTACTCGACATTACAATCCTACGAGCAGTACTTC
v_gene: TRBV6-5
j_gene: TRBJ2-7
d_gene: -
abundance: many

CDR3aa: CSAGLEGNEQYF
CDR3nt: TGCAGTGCGGGACTAGAAGGGAACGAGCAGTACTTC
v_gene: TRBV20-1
j_gene: TRBJ2-7
d_gene: TRBD2
abundance: few

CDR3aa: CASCFRLGASTHSYEQYF
CDR3nt: TGTGCCAGCTGTTTCCGATTGGGGGCGTCGACCCACTCCTACGAGCAGTACTTC
v_gene: TRBV12-3/TRBV12-4
j_gene: TRBJ2-7
d_gene: -
abundance: -

CDR3aa: CSARDHRQGTSYEQYF
CDR3nt: TGCAGTGCTAGAGATCATCGACAGGGGACCTCCTACGAGCAGTACTTC
v_gene: TRBV20-1
j_gene: TRBJ2-7
d_gene: TRBD1
abundance: -

CDR3aa: CASSLSGPAYEQYF
CDR3nt: TGTGCCAGTAGTTTAAGCGGGCCGGCCTACGAGCAGTACTTC
v_gene: TRBV19
j_gene: TRBJ2-7
d_gene: -
abundance: few

CDR3aa: CASSVAPAEVLETQYF
CDR3nt: TGCGCCAGCAGCGTAGCCCCCGCCGAGGTGTTGGAGACCCAGTACTTC
v_gene: TRBV5-1
j_gene: TRBJ2-5
d_gene: -
abundance: few

CDR3aa: CASSLSQGTYNSPLHF
CDR3nt: TGTGCCAGCAGCTTATCCCAGGGTACCTATAATTCACCCCTCCACTTT
v_gene: TRBV7-2
j_gene: TRBJ1-6
d_gene: -
abundance: -

CDR3aa: CASSILAGGVRNEQYF
CDR3nt: TGTGCCAGCAGTATCCTAGCGGGGGGAGTACGCAACGAGCAGTACTTC
v_gene: TRBV28
j_gene: TRBJ2-7
d_gene: TRBD2
abundance: -

CDR3aa: CATSRDLSIASALYEQYF
CDR3nt: TGTGCCACCAGCAGAGATCTCTCAATAGCATCGGCCCTCTACGAGCAGTACTTC
v_gene: TRBV15
j_gene: TRBJ2-7
d_gene: -
abundance: many

CDR3aa: CSASREYNEQFF
CDR3nt: TGCAGTGCTAGCCGGGAATACAATGAGCAGTTCTTC
v_gene: TRBV20-1
j_gene: TRBJ2-1
d_gene: -
abundance: -

CDR3aa: CASSHNRGMYEQYF
CDR3nt: TGTGCCAGCAGCCACAACAGGGGGATGTACGAGCAGTACTTC
v_gene: TRBV21-1
j_gene: TRBJ2-7
d_gene: -
abundance: -

CDR3aa: CASSALGNRDTQYF
CDR3nt: TGTGCCAGCAGCGCACTAGGGAACAGAGATACGCAGTATTTT
v_gene: TRBV7-2
j_gene: TRBJ2-3
d_gene: -
abundance: -

CDR3aa: CSVEDQFESQGSGRGQYF
CDR3nt: TGCAGCGTTGAAGATCAGTTTGAAAGTCAGGGCTCGGGTCGTGGGCAGTACTTC
v_gene: TRBV29-1
j_gene: TRBJ2-7
d_gene: -
abundance: many

CDR3aa: CASGDEPREQYF
CDR3nt: TGTGCCAGCGGGGACGAACCGAGGGAGCAGTACTTC
v_gene: TRBV6-6
j_gene: TRBJ2-7
d_gene: -
abundance: -

CDR3aa: CSARALLAGSGTGELFF
CDR3nt: TGCAGTGCTAGAGCTTTGCTAGCGGGATCGGGCACCGGGGAGCTGTTTTTT
v_gene: TRBV20-1
j_gene: TRBJ2-2
d_gene: TRBD2
abundance: many

CDR3aa: CASSRLKETQYF
CDR3nt: TGTGCCAGCAGTCGGTTAAAAGAGACCCAGTACTTC
v_gene: TRBV6-2/TRBV6-3
j_gene: TRBJ2-5
d_gene: -
abundance: once

CDR3aa: CASSPDGGNEKLFF
CDR3nt: TGCGCCAGCAGTCCGGACGGAGGGAATGAAAAACTGTTTTTT
v_gene: TRBV23-1
j_gene: TRBJ1-4
d_gene: -
abundance: -

CDR3aa: CSAMGQGHYGYTF
CDR3nt: TGCAGTGCTATGGGACAAGGTCACTATGGCTACACCTTC
v_gene: TRBV20-1
j_gene: TRBJ1-2
d_gene: -
abundance: -

CDR3aa: CSARDGSSYNEQFF
CDR3nt: TGCAGCGCCAGGGACGGGAGCTCCTACAATGAGCAGTTCTTC
v_gene: TRBV29-1
j_gene: TRBJ2-1
d_gene: -
abundance: many

CDR3aa: CASSLERLAREQFF
CDR3nt: TGTGCCAGCAGCTTAGAGCGACTAGCCCGGGAGCAGTTCTTC
v_gene: TRBV7-2
j_gene: TRBJ2-1
d_gene: TRBD2
abundance: -

CDR3aa: CAIKDGPHSSYNEQFF
CDR3nt: TGTGCCATCAAGGACGGGCCTCATAGCTCCTACAATGAGCAGTTCTTC
v_gene: TRBV10-3
j_gene: TRBJ2-1
d_gene: -
abundance: many

CDR3aa: CASGTGNGYTF
CDR3nt: TGTGCCAGCGGGACAGGGAATGGCTACACCTTC
v_gene: TRBV6-5
j_gene: TRBJ1-2
d_gene: TRBD1
abundance: many

CDR3aa: CASNSLAGGPYEQFF
CDR3nt: TGTGCCAGCAACTCACTAGCGGGAGGGCCCTATGAGCAGTTCTTC
v_gene: TRBV7-3
j_gene: TRBJ2-1
d_gene: TRBD2
abundance: few

CDR3aa: CASSEHQEQFF
CDR3nt: TGTGCCAGCAGCGAACATCAAGAGCAGTTCTTC
v_gene: TRBV7-8
j_gene: TRBJ2-1
d_gene: -
abundance: many

CDR3aa: CASRIRLAGKYNEQFF
CDR3nt: TGTGCCAGCAGGATCCGACTAGCGGGGAAGTACAATGAGCAGTTCTTC
v_gene: TRBV6-1
j_gene: TRBJ2-1
d_gene: TRBD2
abundance: -

CDR3aa: CSVLLRDRGQEKLFF
CDR3nt: TGCAGCGTTCTCCTCCGGGACAGGGGACAAGAAAAACTGTTTTTT
v_gene: TRBV29-1
j_gene: TRBJ1-4
d_gene: TRBD1
abundance: -

CDR3aa: CASSHRTSPTYEQYF
CDR3nt: TGTGCCAGCAGCCACAGGACTAGCCCTACCTACGAGCAGTACTTC
v_gene: TRBV7-2
j_gene: TRBJ2-7
d_gene: TRBD2
abundance: many

CDR3aa: CSVAEYTDTQYF
CDR3nt: TGCAGTGTGGCTGAATACACAGATACGCAGTATTTT
v_gene: TRBV20-1
j_gene: TRBJ2-3
d_gene: -
abundance: -

CDR3aa: CAISEGRRVYNEQFF
CDR3nt: TGTGCCATCAGTGAGGGCAGGAGAGTCTACAATGAGCAGTTCTTC
v_gene: TRBV10-3
j_gene: TRBJ2-1
d_gene: -
abundance: many

CDR3aa: CASSLAPTIQETQYF
CDR3nt: TGCGCCAGCAGCTTGGCCCCGACAATTCAAGAGACCCAGTACTTC
v_gene: TRBV5-1
j_gene: TRBJ2-5
d_gene: -
abundance: -

CDR3aa: CSAREGTSGGPEQFF
CDR3nt: TGCAGTGCTAGAGAAGGGACTAGCGGTGGTCCCGAGCAGTTCTTC
v_gene: TRBV20-1
j_gene: TRBJ2-1
d_gene: TRBD2
abundance: -

CDR3aa: CSAGLAGESDTQYF
CDR3nt: TGCAGTGCAGGACTAGCGGGGGAGTCGGATACGCAGTATTTT
v_gene: TRBV20-1
j_gene: TRBJ2-3
d_gene: TRBD2
abundance: many

CDR3aa: CSASKAGGYNEQFF
CDR3nt: TGCAGTGCTAGTAAGGCGGGGGGATACAATGAGCAGTTCTTC
v_gene: TRBV20-1
j_gene: TRBJ2-1
d_gene: TRBD2
abundance: many

CDR3aa: CASSLRPGGREETQYF
CDR3nt: TGTGCCAGCAGCTTAAGGCCAGGGGGCAGAGAAGAGACCCAGTACTTC
v_gene: TRBV7-3
j_gene: TRBJ2-5
d_gene: TRBD1
abundance: -